This T cell receptor (beta chain) came from a study of T cells in Graves' hyperthyroidism and ophthalmopathy. The study's findings and limits: Blood also held most thyroid clonotypes expanded beyond 0.001.

Template material for amplifying TCR beta CDR3 regions consisted of RNA transcripts. A first-round RT-PCR of the TCR CDR3 used the HTBI primer set. One entry per CDR3 protein results from TCRdb running MiXCR on the multiplex PCR reads. Of around 600,000 distinct CDR3 sequences listed, more than 15% are singletons. In the case of this clonotype: The target antigen is unknown.

Active moderate-to-severe ophthalmopathy, Clinical Activity Score at least 3, NOSPECS at least 4, under 3 months' duration. The PBMCs studied were ones that came from 8.5 to 10 ml fresh peripheral blood. V was clipped by 2 bases and J by 11 bases, with 7 bases between them. Germline-derived CDR1 and CDR2 are MDHEN and SYDVKM. This CDR3 is 11 amino acids long. V and J are TRBV28 and TRBJ2-1, with unresolved D. The TCR sequence derives from a woman aged 40-49 years with Graves' ophthalmopathy. The specimen was blood. The DNA for the CDR3 is TGTGCCAGCAGTTTACTCACTCAGCAGTTCTTC. Translation: CASSLLTQQFF. The complete variable domain, with remaining parts taken from reference TRBV28 and TRBJ2-1, reads DVKVTQSSRYLVKRTGEKVFLECVQDMDHENMFWYRQDPGLGLRLIYFSYDVKMKEKGDIPEGYSVSREKKERFSLILESASTNQTSMYLCASSLLTQQFFGPGTRLTVL.